The 23 T cell receptor beta chains listed next were all sequenced from one sample in a study of cytomegalovirus exposure and HLA in healthy donors. PCR primers comprised 60 Vbeta and 13 Jbeta primers. Using immunoSEQ multiplex PCR, the repertoire was profiled, and TCRdb retains in-frame clones only, with some absent. The data show about 140,000 clones, 73% seen once. The sequencing sample was made of PBMCs. These receptors all stem from a human donor in good health.

V gene TRBV6-5 combines with J gene TRBJ2-5; D gene ambiguous. With 2 bases removed from V and 5 bases from J, the gap between germline ends came to 6 bases. This CDR3 comprises 12 residues. Germline V lookup: CDR1 MNHEY, CDR2 SVGAGI. CDR3 residues: CASSYDTETQYF. In nucleotides, the CDR3 is TGTGCCAGCAGTTACGACACGGAGACCCAGTACTTC.

The chain joins TRBV5-1 to TRBJ2-5; TRBD1 might be the D (5 bases). Trimming pared 0 bases from V and 1 base from J, leaving 13 bases between. CDR3 length: 16 residues. CDR1 and CDR2 (germline): SGHRS, YFSETQ. Here the CDR3 reads CASSLARYRSQETQYF. CDR3 bases: TGCGCCAGCAGCTTGGCCAGATACAGGTCCCAAGAGACCCAGTACTTC.

This chain links TRBV29-1 with TRBJ2-3; 9 bases match TRBD2. Germline V lookup: CDR1 SQVTM, CDR2 ANQGSEA. This CDR3 has 15 residues. J gave up 4 bases and V 2 bases, and 7 bases lay outside the gene matches. CDR3: CSVESASGISDTQYF. CDR3 DNA sequence: TGCAGCGTTGAAAGTGCTAGCGGGATTTCAGATACGCAGTATTTT.

The genes are TRBV11-3 and TRBJ2-3; D gene ambiguous. Trimming cost V 8 bases and J 2 bases, with 17 bases left between them. The CDR3 contains 15 residues. Germline V gene sequence: CDR1 SGHNT, CDR2 YENEEA. The CDR3 spells CASATRRGSTDTQYF. The CDR3 DNA follows: TGTGCCAGCGCCACTCGGAGAGGATCCACAGATACGCAGTATTTT.

The sample holds a few counts of this clone. The chain couples TRBV29-1 to TRBJ2-7, with D possibly being TRBD2 (6 bases). Trimming cost V 3 bases and J 4 bases, with 13 bases left between them. The CDR3 is made up of 13 amino acids. Germline CDR1 SQVTM, CDR2 ANQGSEA. DNA of the CDR3: TGCAGCGTTGAGGGACTTCATGGGTACGAGCAGTACTTC. Translation gives CSVEGLHGYEQYF.

The chain couples TRBV4-2 to TRBJ2-1; 7 bases fit TRBD2. This CDR3 is 18 amino acids long. CDR1 is LGHNA and CDR2 is YNFKEQ in the germline V gene. V shed 0 bases and J 7 bases; nucleotides not matched to a gene: 15. The CDR3 sequence: CASSQDRLAVGGANEQFF. The CDR3 DNA sequence: TGTGCCAGCAGCCAAGATCGTCTAGCGGTGGGAGGGGCTAATGAGCAGTTCTTC.

The J gene is TRBJ2-1, the V gene TRBV5-1, with 11 bases identical to TRBD2. V lost 0 bases, J lost 5 bases, and 4 bases stayed unmatched. This CDR3 is built from 16 residues. Germline CDR1 SGHRS, CDR2 YFSETQ. This CDR3 is CASSLGLAGGNNEQFF. As DNA, the CDR3 is TGCGCCAGCAGCTTGGGATTAGCGGGGGGGAACAATGAGCAGTTCTTC. Based on the CDR3 plus reference TRBV5-1 and TRBJ2-1, the full variable domain is KAGVTQTPRYLIKTRGQQVTLSCSPISGHRSVSWYQQTPGQGLQFLFEYFSETQRNKGNFPGRFSGRQFSNSRSEMNVSTLELGDSALYLCASSLGLAGGNNEQFFGPGTRLTVL.

As regards this clone: Its ends do not fully match the called genes, so a read error is possible. V is TRBV10-3 and J is TRBJ1-2; 8 bases fit TRBD1. Germline CDR1 ENHRY, CDR2 SYGVKD. This CDR3 has 14 residues. The CDR3 reads CAISQGQENYGYPF. The DNA of the CDR3 is TGTGCCATCAGTCAGGGACAGGAGAACTATGGCTACCCCTTC.

The rearrangement uses TRBV2 and TRBJ1-1; no definite D call. Trimming took off 3 bases at V and 3 bases at J, with 17 bases between the two ends. CDR1 SNHLY and CDR2 FYNNEI come from the germline V gene. The CDR3 sequence is 16 residues long. The chain's CDR3 is CASSDIRGQPYTEAFF. In DNA, the CDR3 is TGTGCCAGCAGTGATATAAGAGGGCAGCCATACACTGAAGCTTTCTTT. Full variable domain (rest looked up from reference TRBV2 and TRBJ1-1): EPEVTQTPSHQVTQMGQEVILRCVPISNHLYFYWYRQILGQKVEFLVSFYNNEISEKSEIFDDQFSVERPDGSNFTLKIRSTKLEDSAMYFCASSDIRGQPYTEAFFGQGTRLTVV.

By share of the sample, this clone is medium-sized (0.01 to 0.1%). The chain carries TRBV29-1 and TRBJ1-1; tentatively, D is TRBD1 (5 bases). CDR3 length equals 9 residues. Per germline, CDR1 SQVTM and CDR2 ANQGSEA. DNA of the CDR3: TGCAACCGGGGGGGACGAGCTTTCTTT. This encodes CNRGGRAFF.

This chain links TRBV7-8 with TRBJ1-2; D unclear. Germline-derived CDR1 and CDR2 are SGHVS and FQNEAQ. Trimming stripped 5 bases from V and 3 bases from J, with 13 bases between. The CDR3 is 14 amino acids. CDR3 in amino acids: CASSTRKFDYGYTF. CDR3 sequence (DNA): TGTGCCAGCAGCACGAGGAAGTTTGACTATGGCTACACCTTC.

The chain employs TRBV6-1 and TRBJ2-5, with D perhaps TRBD1 (7 bases). Germline loops: CDR1 MNHNS, CDR2 SASEGT. The CDR3 consists of 13 residues. V shed 6 bases and J shed 5 bases, with 13 bases lying between them. This CDR3 reads CASSAGGWETQYF. CDR3 sequence (DNA): TGTGCCAGCAGCGCAGGGGGGTGGGAGACCCAGTACTTC.

The chain employs TRBV6-4 and TRBJ2-2, with D possibly TRBD1 on 6 matching bases. The CDR3 length is 16 residues. Germline V gene sequence: CDR1 MRHNA, CDR2 SNTAGT. V gave up 6 bases and J gave up 6 bases, with 20 bases separating them. The CDR3, as DNA: TGTGCCAGCAGCCGAACAGGGATCGGCGGGCCCGGGGAGCTGTTTTTT. Protein product: CASSRTGIGGPGELFF.

This clone came up a few times. The CDR3 coding sequence is TGTGCCAGCAGCTCGCCGGACAGGGTAGGAGGCTACACCTTC. This encodes CASSSPDRVGGYTF. The chain couples TRBV5-6 to TRBJ1-2; 8 bases align to TRBD1. The CDR3 is 14 residues long. Trimming at V came to 3 bases and at J to 8 bases, leaving 9 bases not matched to a gene. Germline CDR1 SGHDT, CDR2 YYEEEE.

This clone was observed a few times. The chain recombines TRBV11-3 with TRBJ2-1; 8 positions agree with TRBD2. Germline trimming cut 2 bases from V and 2 bases from J; bases unmatched to any gene: 5. The CDR3 contains 16 residues. Germline values: CDR1 SGHNT, CDR2 YENEEA. CDR3 region: CASSLRAGGAYNEQFF. The CDR3 DNA reads as TGTGCCAGCAGCTTACGGGCGGGGGGCGCCTACAATGAGCAGTTCTTC.

This rearrangement joins TRBV4-2 to TRBJ2-3; D might be TRBD2 (6 bases). The V end was cut by 3 bases, the J end by 0 bases, with 16 bases between. Looked up from germline, CDR1 is LGHNA and CDR2 is YNFKEQ. The CDR3 is 17 amino acids. The CDR3 DNA sequence: TGTGCCAGCAGCCAGCGAGCGGGTGGAACTAGCACAGATACGCAGTATTTT. Amino acid sequence: CASSQRAGGTSTDTQYF.

This rearrangement joins TRBV28 to TRBJ1-2, with TRBD1 matching 7 bases. Germline V lookup: CDR1 MDHEN, CDR2 SYDVKM. This CDR3 is built from 13 residues. V lost 6 bases and J lost 9; bases outside the gene matches: 10. For the CDR3, the DNA is TGTGCCAGCAGCCCGAAGACAGGGAGGAGCTACACCTTC. Translation: CASSPKTGRSYTF.

There are a few counts of this clone. The chain joins TRBV4-1 to TRBJ2-3, with D unclear. The CDR3 is 16 residues long. Germline V gene data show CDR1 as MGHRA and CDR2 as YSYEKL. V was clipped by 3 bases and J by 0 bases, with 13 bases between them. CDR3 loop: CASSQVGPISTDTQYF. The CDR3 DNA is TGCGCCAGCAGCCAGGTTGGGCCTATTAGCACAGATACGCAGTATTTT.

This chain joins TRBV10-3 and TRBJ2-5, with D tentatively TRBD2 (5 bases). Germline CDR1 ENHRY, CDR2 SYGVKD. The V and J ends lost 6 bases and 5 bases respectively, with 10 bases between them. This CDR3 is 12 amino acids long. The CDR3 region is CAIRDSKETQYF. The CDR3 bases are TGTGCCATCAGGGACTCAAAGGAGACCCAGTACTTC.

V is TRBV27 and J is TRBJ2-7, with D tentatively TRBD1 (6 bases). Trimming left V 5 bases short and J 9 bases short, with 17 bases between. This CDR3 is 13 amino acids long. CDR1 MNHEY and CDR2 SMNVEV come from the germline V gene (reference sequence). The CDR3 nucleotides read TGTGCCAGCAGTAGACGACAGGATGTTATGCAGTACTTC. Residues: CASSRRQDVMQYF.

The chain recombines TRBV11-2 with TRBJ2-1; perhaps TRBD2 as D (5 bases). This CDR3 has 14 amino acids. Looked up from germline, CDR1 is SGHAT and CDR2 is FQNNGV. The V end lost 7 bases, the J end lost 9 bases, and 19 bases lay between the germline ends. The DNA of the CDR3 is TGTGCCAGCACCTATCAAGGGAGTAGCGTTGAGCAGTTCTTC. Translating gives CASTYQGSSVEQFF.

There are a few counts of this clone. The chain has TRBV11-3 and TRBJ2-1; a weak D match, TRBD1 (7 bases). V was shortened by 5 bases and J by 9 bases, with 17 bases between the two germline ends. The CDR3 spans 14 residues. Germline V CDR1 and CDR2: SGHNT, YENEEA. CDR3 sequence: CASSPQGGLPEQFF. The CDR3 DNA is TGTGCCAGCAGCCCCCAGGGGGGCCTCCCTGAGCAGTTCTTC.

This chain joins TRBV11-2 and TRBJ1-1; 7 nucleotides align to TRBD1. Germline values: CDR1 SGHAT, CDR2 FQNNGV. The CDR3 consists of 13 residues. Trimming cost V 5 bases and J 7 bases; bases outside gene matches: 7. As DNA, the CDR3 is TGTGCCAGCAGCCTGACAGGGTCCGATGAAGCTTTCTTT. As protein: CASSLTGSDEAFF. Drawing the rest from reference TRBV11-2 and TRBJ1-1, the complete variable domain is EAGVAQSPRYKIIEKRQSVAFWCNPISGHATLYWYQQILGQGPKLLIQFQNNGVVDDSQLPKDRFSAERLKGVDSTLKIQPAKLEDSAVYLCASSLTGSDEAFFGQGTRLTVV.